This record covers a single TCR beta chain. Its antigen is undetermined. No patient escaped relapse after autologous stem cell transplantation, and brentuximab vedotin exposure varied. The data were obtained in a study of PD-1 blockade in classical Hodgkin lymphoma. Study observations and caveats: With respect to the repertoire differences, their causes, possibly disease activity or prior therapy, remain undefined.

Germline V CDR1 and CDR2: SEHNR, FQNEAQ (reference sequence). This CDR3 is built from 13 residues. The J segment lost 5 bases and the V segment lost 6 bases, leaving 7 bases of the junction unmatched. The method was immunoSEQ multiplex PCR; TCRdb's version includes in-frame clones alone and lacks a portion of them. The profile shows about 13,000 clones, roughly 75% of them singletons. The source material was peripheral blood mononuclear cells (PBMCs), sampled at baseline. This TCR was recovered from a human donor with classical Hodgkin lymphoma. V usage is TRBV7-9 and J usage is TRBJ2-7; the match to TRBD1 covers 7 bases. CDR3 region: CASRTGNGDEQYF. DNA for the CDR3: TGTGCCAGCAGGACAGGGAACGGCGACGAGCAGTACTTC.